This TCR beta chain was identified during a study of blood T cells in healthy people across ages. A second roughly 6 to 12 cycle PCR used barcoded and J-beta primers. Each cDNA molecule, via a template-switch adaptor with 12 random nucleotides, was tagged. A single record per CDR3 protein comes from TCRdb applying MiXCR to the 5' RACE reads. The data show 890,000 or so distinct CDR3 sequences, less than 80% seen once. The receptor was isolated from a man aged 25-45 years in good health. Material for sequencing was blood.

The CDR3 sequence is CASSQDAGQGREQYF. CDR3 bases: TGCGCCAGCAGCCAAGATGCGGGACAGGGTAGGGAGCAGTACTTC. The gene calls are TRBV4-3 and TRBJ2-7; 9 positions match TRBD1. Unmatched junction bases numbered 7, after V lost 0 bases and J lost 7 bases. The CDR3 covers 15 residues. Germline assignment: CDR1 LGHNA and CDR2 YSLEER.